A selection of T cell receptor beta chains follows, all from one sample in a study of shared clonotypes between healthy human individuals. Only in-frame clones appear in the TCRdb table, and some are missing; sequencing was by immunoSEQ multiplex PCR. The sample lists roughly 2.1 million clones, more than 85% seen once, with roughly 1.8% in the top ten. The sequencing input was naive CD8+ T cells from PBMCs. The receptors come from a man aged 18 to 30 in good health. Some clones in this sample may be carry-over from other donors' samples. Both conserved end residues are part of each CDR3.

V,CDR3
TRBV6-5,CASTAGPVYTGELFF
TRBV19,CASSASPGQGLVEAFF
TRBV19,CASSIGGSGGKPEAFF
TRBV7-9,CASSPGDRAYNEQFF
TRBV15,CATSRGSNQPQHF
TRBV4-3,CASSQDLRGPGNTIYF
TRBV5-8,CASSLGWTTFF
TRBV28,CASSLPGIQETQYF
TRBV7-9,CASSPGTSGRAGHNEQFF
TRBV9,CASSAGTSGRNIQYF
TRBV30,CARTSGTLDTQYF
TRBV6-1,CASSELMTGFTGELFF
TRBV19,CASSIGPAYEQYF
TRBV9,CASSDPGLEIETQYF